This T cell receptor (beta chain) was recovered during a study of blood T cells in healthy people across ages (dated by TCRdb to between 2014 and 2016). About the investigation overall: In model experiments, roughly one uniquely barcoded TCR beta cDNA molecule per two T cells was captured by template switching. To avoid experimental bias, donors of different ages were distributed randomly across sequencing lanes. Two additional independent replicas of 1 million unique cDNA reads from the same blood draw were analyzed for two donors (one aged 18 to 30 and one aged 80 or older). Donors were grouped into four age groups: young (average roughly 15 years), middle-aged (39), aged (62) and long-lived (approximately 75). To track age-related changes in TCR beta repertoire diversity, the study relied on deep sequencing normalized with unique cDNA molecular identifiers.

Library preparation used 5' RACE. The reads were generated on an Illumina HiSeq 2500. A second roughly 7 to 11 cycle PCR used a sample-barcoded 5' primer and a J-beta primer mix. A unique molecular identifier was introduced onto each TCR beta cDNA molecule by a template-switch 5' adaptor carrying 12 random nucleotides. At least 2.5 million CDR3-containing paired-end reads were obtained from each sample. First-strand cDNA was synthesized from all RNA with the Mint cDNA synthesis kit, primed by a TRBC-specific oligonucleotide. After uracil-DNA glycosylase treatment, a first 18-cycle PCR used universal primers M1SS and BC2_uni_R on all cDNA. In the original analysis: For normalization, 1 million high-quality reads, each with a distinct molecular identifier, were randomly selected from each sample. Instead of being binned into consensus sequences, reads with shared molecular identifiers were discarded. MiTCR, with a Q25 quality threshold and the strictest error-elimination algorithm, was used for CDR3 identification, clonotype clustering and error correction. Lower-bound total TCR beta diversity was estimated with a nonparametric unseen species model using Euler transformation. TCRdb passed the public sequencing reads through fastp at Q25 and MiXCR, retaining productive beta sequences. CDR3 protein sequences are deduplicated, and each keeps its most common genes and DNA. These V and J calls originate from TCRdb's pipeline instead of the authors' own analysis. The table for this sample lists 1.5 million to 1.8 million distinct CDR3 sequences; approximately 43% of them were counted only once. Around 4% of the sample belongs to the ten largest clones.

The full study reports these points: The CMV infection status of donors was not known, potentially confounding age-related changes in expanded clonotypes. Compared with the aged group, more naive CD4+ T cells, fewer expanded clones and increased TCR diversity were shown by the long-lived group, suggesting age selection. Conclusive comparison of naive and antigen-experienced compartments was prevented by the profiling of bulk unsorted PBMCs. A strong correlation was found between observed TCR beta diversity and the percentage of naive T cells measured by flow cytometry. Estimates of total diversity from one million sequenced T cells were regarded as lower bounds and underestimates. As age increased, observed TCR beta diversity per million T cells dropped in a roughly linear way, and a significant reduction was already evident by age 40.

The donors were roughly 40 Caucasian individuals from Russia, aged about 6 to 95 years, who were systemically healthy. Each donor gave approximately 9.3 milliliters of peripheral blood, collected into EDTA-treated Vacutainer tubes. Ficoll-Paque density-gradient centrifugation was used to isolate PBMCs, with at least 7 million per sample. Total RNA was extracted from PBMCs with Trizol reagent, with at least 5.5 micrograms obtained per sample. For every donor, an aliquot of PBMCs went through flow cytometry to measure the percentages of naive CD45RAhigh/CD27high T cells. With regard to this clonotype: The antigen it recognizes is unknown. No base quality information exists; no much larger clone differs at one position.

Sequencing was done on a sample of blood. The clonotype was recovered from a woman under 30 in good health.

The nucleotides are TGTGCCAGCACCCGAGGCGGAAACACCATATATTTT. Its translation is CASTRGGNTIYF. The rearranged segments are TRBV28 and TRBJ1-3, with the D gene not confidently named. The CDR1 and CDR2 encoded by the germline V gene are MDHEN and SYDVKM. At the junction V is shortened by 7 bases and J by 4 bases, with 8 bases in between. There are 12 amino acids in the CDR3, from cysteine to phenylalanine inclusive. The DNA shown is the 36-base CDR3, in frame from base 1.